Presented here are 12 T cell receptor beta chains from one specimen sequenced in a study of identical twins. TCRdb ran MiXCR on the 5' RACE reads and lists one entry per CDR3 protein. Here the sample spans approximately 220,000 distinct CDR3 sequences, less than 8% being singletons. The sample was also reused in another study, on yellow fever vaccine responses in identical twins.

Sequenced input: memory (CD45RO+) T cells sorted from blood. The receptors originated from a woman in her late teens or twenties in good health.

The sample holds a few counts of this clonotype. V and J are TRBV6-5 and TRBJ2-2; no reliable D call. CDR1 and CDR2 from the germline V gene are MNHEY and SVGAGI. Trimming pared 4 bases from V and 0 bases from J, leaving 6 bases between. CDR3 length: 14 amino acids. Written as DNA, the CDR3 is TGTGCCAGCAGTTTTACTTCGAACACCGGGGAGCTGTTTTTT. Amino acids: CASSFTSNTGELFF.

The V call is TRBV29-1, the J call TRBJ2-5; a possible D gene is TRBD2 (6 bases). The length of the CDR3 is 11 residues. The germline V and J ends were trimmed by 7 bases and 5 bases, with 11 bases remaining between them. Germline lookup yields CDR1 SQVTM and CDR2 ANQGSEA. Here the CDR3 reads CSGGETETQYF. In DNA, the CDR3 is TGCAGCGGGGGGGAGACGGAGACCCAGTACTTC.

In its sample, this clonotype was seen many times. The chain employs TRBV12-3 or TRBV12-4 and TRBJ2-1, with TRBD2 identical over 10 bases. Germline trimming cut 3 bases from V and 4 bases from J; bases unmatched to any gene: 9. The CDR3 spans 17 residues. Written as DNA, the CDR3 is TGTGCCAGCAGTTTTGAGGGACTAGCGTGGGGGTACAATGAGCAGTTCTTC. It yields the protein CASSFEGLAWGYNEQFF.

This clonotype appeared a few times. This chain joins TRBV20-1 and TRBJ2-1; 10 nucleotides match TRBD2. Germline CDR1 is DFQATT and CDR2 is SNEGSKA (reference sequence). Germline trimming cut 4 bases from V and 9 bases from J; bases unmatched to any gene: 9. This CDR3 spans 14 amino acids. This chain's CDR3 is CSANSGTSDREQFF. In DNA form, the CDR3 reads TGCAGTGCTAATAGTGGGACTAGCGACCGTGAGCAGTTCTTC.

This clonotype was seen only a few times. The V call is TRBV28, the J call TRBJ1-1, with D hard to call. The V and J ends lost 3 bases and 7 bases respectively, with 9 bases between them. The CDR3 loop spans 12 amino acids. The germline CDR1 and CDR2 sequences are MDHEN and SYDVKM. The CDR3 DNA reads TGTGCCAGCAGTTTCGGAGGGTTTGAAGCTTTCTTT. Translated, it gives CASSFGGFEAFF. Full variable domain (outside the CDR3, taken from reference TRBV28 and TRBJ1-1): DVKVTQSSRYLVKRTGEKVFLECVQDMDHENMFWYRQDPGLGLRLIYFSYDVKMKEKGDIPEGYSVSREKKERFSLILESASTNQTSMYLCASSFGGFEAFFGQGTRLTVV.

This chain links TRBV28 with TRBJ2-7; 7 bases fit TRBD1. After removal of 5 bases from V and 5 bases from J, the junction contained 12 bases not matched to a gene. From germline, CDR1 is MDHEN and CDR2 SYDVKM. The CDR3 spans 15 residues. CDR3 DNA sequence: TGTGCCAGCAGTCTTCCCGGGACAGTCCATCACGAGCAGTACTTC. Translated, it gives CASSLPGTVHHEQYF.

The sample holds a few counts of this clonotype. The gene calls are TRBV7-2 and TRBJ2-3; no firm D call. Trimming left V 0 bases short and J 10 bases short, with 8 bases between. CDR1 SGHTA and CDR2 FQGNSA come from the germline V gene. CDR3 length equals 12 residues. The CDR3 sequence: CASSLALGSQYF. DNA of the CDR3: TGTGCCAGCAGCTTAGCGCTGGGGTCGCAGTATTTT.

This rearrangement joins TRBV21-1 to TRBJ2-7; the D call TRBD1 from the table was never checked on the DNA. TRBV21-1 represents a pseudogene. The CDR3 is made up of 16 amino acids. The CDR3 protein is CASSKPMGTSSYEQYF. CDR3 coding DNA: TGTGCCAGCAGCAAACCGATGGGGACCAGCTCCTACGAGCAGTACTTC.

The chain joins TRBV20-1 to TRBJ2-1; 9 bases align to TRBD2. This CDR3 contains 12 residues. CDR1 is DFQATT and CDR2 is SNEGSKA in the germline V gene (reference sequence). The CDR3 here is CSRTSAYNEQFF. For the CDR3, the DNA is TGCAGCAGGACTAGCGCCTACAATGAGCAGTTCTTC.

The V and J genes are TRBV5-1 and TRBJ2-5, with TRBD2 identical over 7 bases. Germline trimming cut 1 base from V and 2 bases from J; bases unmatched to any gene: 2. The CDR3 contains 14 residues. CDR1 is SGHRS, CDR2 YFSETQ, per germline. The CDR3, as DNA: TGCGCCAGCAGCTTGAAGGGAGGGCAAGAGACCCAGTACTTC. This encodes CASSLKGGQETQYF.

This clonotype was recorded at least ten times. The V call is TRBV6-1, the J call TRBJ1-3; D is uncertain. CDR1 is MNHNS, CDR2 SASEGT, per germline. Trimming shortened V by 7 bases and J by 1 base, and 14 bases separated the two germline ends. This CDR3 is built from 15 residues. DNA of the CDR3: TGTGCCAGCACGAGGGTTTACAAGTCTGGAAACACCATATATTTT. Its translation is CASTRVYKSGNTIYF.

In its sample, this clonotype was seen many times. The chain employs TRBV4-2 and TRBJ2-3; TRBD1 aligns across 9 bases. The length of the CDR3 is 17 residues. Germline CDR1 LGHNA, CDR2 YNFKEQ. With V trimmed by 1 base and J by 4 bases, 9 bases remained unmatched. The CDR3 here is CASSQVGGQGRSDTQYF. CDR3 coding DNA: TGTGCCAGCAGCCAAGTGGGGGGACAGGGTAGGTCAGATACGCAGTATTTT.